The 26 T cell receptor beta chains below all came from one sample that was sequenced in a study of T cells in Graves' hyperthyroidism and ophthalmopathy. RNA transcripts provided the source from which TCR beta CDR3 regions were amplified. First-round RT-PCR targeting the TCR CDR3 was performed with the HTBI primer set. TCRdb reprocessed the multiplex PCR reads with MiXCR, giving one entry per CDR3 protein. The repertoire holds around 280,000 distinct CDR3 sequences, with about an eighth as singletons. The sequenced sample was blood. The receptors stem from a woman in her twenties or thirties with Graves' hyperthyroidism that later progressed to Graves' ophthalmopathy.

The genes are TRBV5-6 and TRBJ2-2; 8 bases are shared with TRBD1. The CDR3 extends over 16 amino acids. V lost 3 bases to trimming and J lost 5 bases; unmatched junction nucleotides: 9. Looked up from germline, CDR1 is SGHDT and CDR2 is YYEEEE. CDR3 bases: TGTGCCAGCAGCTACACCGGACAGGGAGAGACCGGGGAGCTGTTTTTT. Translation gives CASSYTGQGETGELFF.

This clonotype was seen ten or more times. The V gene is TRBV11-3, the J gene TRBJ1-2; 7 bases fit TRBD1. This CDR3 is built from 13 residues. The germline gives CDR1 SGHNT, CDR2 YENEEA. V trimming: 5 bases; J trimming: 8 bases; junction bases outside the gene matches: 8. The CDR3 loop is CASSRNRGLGYTF. In DNA, the CDR3 is TGTGCCAGCAGCAGGAACAGGGGTTTAGGCTACACCTTC. The whole variable domain, remainder taken from reference TRBV11-3 and TRBJ1-2, is EAGVVQSPRYKIIEKKQPVAFWCNPISGHNTLYWYLQNLGQGPELLIRYENEEAVDDSQLPKDRFSAERLKGVDSTLKIQPAELGDSAVYLCASSRNRGLGYTFGSGTRLTVV.

This clonotype has just a few counts. The chain links TRBV28 to TRBJ2-3; TRBD2 aligns across 7 bases. The germline CDR1 and CDR2 sequences are MDHEN and SYDVKM. The CDR3 consists of 17 residues. Trimming at V came to 3 bases and at J to 4 bases, leaving 13 bases not matched to a gene. Here the CDR3 reads CASSLGGGGRIADTQYF. The DNA for the CDR3 is TGTGCCAGCAGTTTGGGCGGGGGAGGGAGGATCGCAGATACGCAGTATTTT.

This clonotype has a handful of counts. A much larger clone lies a single base off, so this may be a read error. The rearrangement links TRBV28 to TRBJ2-2; D possibly corresponds to TRBD2 (6 bases). Per germline, CDR1 MDHEN and CDR2 SYDVKM. The CDR3 spans 18 residues. The CDR3 DNA reads TGTGCCAGCAGTTTGACGGGAGCTCCCCGGCCGAACACCGGGGAGCTGCTTTTT. The encoded protein is CASSLTGAPRPNTGELLF.

This clonotype was seen a single time. This rearrangement joins TRBV5-4 to TRBJ2-1; 9 nucleotides align to TRBD2. V gave up 3 bases and J gave up 7 bases; unmatched junction bases: 8. The V gene's germline CDR1 is SGHNT and CDR2 YYREEE (reference sequence). CDR3 size: 15 residues. In DNA form, the CDR3 reads TGTGCCAGCAGCTCCGGGACTAGCAATAGAAATGAGCAGTTCTTC. As protein: CASSSGTSNRNEQFF. The complete variable domain, with remaining parts taken from reference TRBV5-4 and TRBJ2-1, reads ETGVTQSPTHLIKTRGQQVTLRCSSQSGHNTVSWYQQALGQGPQFIFQYYREEENGRGNFPPRFSGLQFPNYSSELNVNALELDDSALYLCASSSGTSNRNEQFFGPGTRLTVL.

This clonotype was counted ten times or more. V and J are TRBV20-1 and TRBJ2-3, with 7 nucleotides matching TRBD2. V shed 6 bases and J 2 bases; nucleotides not matched to a gene: 11. The germline V gene encodes CDR1 DFQATT and CDR2 SNEGSKA (reference sequence). This CDR3 spans 15 amino acids. The CDR3: CSAEVAGGLTDTQYF. The DNA for the CDR3 is TGCAGTGCCGAGGTAGCGGGCGGACTCACAGATACGCAGTATTTT.

This clonotype occurred many times. This chain joins TRBV28 and TRBJ1-5; 11 bases agree with TRBD1. The germline V gene encodes CDR1 MDHEN and CDR2 SYDVKM. The V segment lost 2 bases and the J segment 6 bases; nucleotides outside the gene matches: 3. The CDR3 extends over 15 amino acids. Here the CDR3 DNA reads TGTGCCAGCAGTTTAGGACAGGGGGCAGGTCAGCCCCAGCATTTT. Its protein product is CASSLGQGAGQPQHF.

This clonotype was observed a few times. The genes are TRBV5-6 and TRBJ1-2, with 7 bases lining up with TRBD1. The CDR3 runs 15 residues. Germline V gives CDR1 SGHDT, CDR2 YYEEEE. V lost 5 bases, J lost 3 bases, and 10 bases stayed unmatched. The CDR3 here is CASRRGKGAYYGYTF. The CDR3 DNA follows: TGTGCCAGCAGGAGGGGGAAGGGGGCGTACTATGGCTACACCTTC. The whole variable domain, filled in from reference TRBV5-6 and TRBJ1-2, reads DAGVTQSPTHLIKTRGQQVTLRCSPKSGHDTVSWYQQALGQGPQFIFQYYEEEERQRGNFPDRFSGHQFPNYSSELNVNALLLGDSALYLCASRRGKGAYYGYTFGSGTRLTVV.

This clonotype was observed a handful of times. The chain couples TRBV15 to TRBJ1-5, with 8 positions matching TRBD1. The germline V gene has CDR1 LNHNV and CDR2 YYDKDF (reference sequence). The CDR3 is 16 residues long. The ends lost 4 bases at V and 0 bases at J; junction bases unmatched: 5. The CDR3 coding sequence is TGTGCCACCAGCAAGAAGGGACAGGATAGCAATCAGCCCCAGCATTTT. Amino acids: CATSKKGQDSNQPQHF.

This clonotype was seen ten or more times. The rearrangement joins TRBV20-1 to TRBJ2-1, with 10 bases identical to TRBD1. The CDR3 extends over 15 amino acids. Germline V gene lookup returns CDR1 DFQATT and CDR2 SNEGSKA (reference sequence). V shed 2 bases, J shed 9 bases, and the junction held 10 bases outside the gene matches. The chain's CDR3 is CSARSWTGGPSEQFF. The CDR3 DNA follows: TGCAGTGCTAGATCCTGGACAGGGGGACCGAGTGAGCAGTTCTTC.

Many counts were recorded for this clonotype. The chain combines TRBV9 with TRBJ2-3; D might be TRBD1 (5 bases). Trimming took 0 bases from V and 5 from J, leaving 13 bases between them. The CDR3 has 15 amino acids. Germline values: CDR1 SGDLS, CDR2 YYNGEE. This chain's CDR3 is CASSVGARDGDTQYF. The CDR3 nucleotides are TGTGCCAGCAGCGTAGGGGCCAGGGATGGAGATACGCAGTATTTT.

This clonotype showed up many times. The genes are TRBV30 and TRBJ1-2; no reliable D call. Trimming left V 0 bases short and J 8 bases short, with 13 bases between. CDR3 length equals 13 residues. CDR1 GTSNPN and CDR2 SVGIG come from the germline V gene (reference sequence). The CDR3 is CAWSVRAPWGYTF. The DNA for the CDR3 is TGTGCCTGGAGTGTACGAGCCCCCTGGGGCTACACCTTC.

This clonotype was picked up many times. V gene TRBV6-1 combines with J gene TRBJ1-1, with 12 positions matching TRBD1. Germline CDR1 is MNHNS and CDR2 is SASEGT. This CDR3 spans 17 amino acids. Trimming cost V 6 bases and J 0 bases; bases outside gene matches: 8. The CDR3 sequence is CASSPGQGARMNTEAFF. CDR3 nucleotide sequence: TGTGCCAGCAGCCCGGGACAGGGGGCGCGAATGAACACTGAAGCTTTCTTT.

This clonotype has just a few counts. The chain couples TRBV19 to TRBJ1-4, with a tentative D call TRBD1 (6 bases). The CDR3 length is 15 residues. V lost 3 bases and J lost 8, with 16 bases in between. CDR1 and CDR2 (germline): LNHDA, SQIVND (reference sequence). The CDR3: CASSIWAGEREKLFF. The CDR3 DNA reads as TGTGCCAGTAGTATTTGGGCAGGGGAGCGGGAAAAACTGTTTTTT.

This clonotype was recorded a few times. Likely a read error: the CDR3 ends without its conserved phenylalanine or tryptophan. This chain connects TRBV28 to TRBJ2-7; D gene uncertain. The CDR3 totals 13 residues. The V and J ends lost 8 bases and 4 bases respectively, with 15 bases between them. CDR1 is MDHEN, CDR2 SYDVKM, per germline. CDR3 amino acids: CASRPGHPYEQYL. CDR3 in DNA: TGTGCCAGCCGACCGGGCCATCCTTACGAGCAGTACCTC.

This clonotype was counted many times. The chain has TRBV28 and TRBJ2-5, with D maybe TRBD1 (5 bases). Germline V gene lookup returns CDR1 MDHEN and CDR2 SYDVKM. V was shortened by 9 bases and J by 0 bases, with 11 bases between the two germline ends. The CDR3 loop spans 13 amino acids. This CDR3 reads CASTTAYQETQYF. The CDR3 nucleotides are TGTGCCAGTACGACAGCGTACCAAGAGACCCAGTACTTC.

The CDR3 spells CASSLSMAGGYTQYF. In nucleotides, the CDR3 is TGTGCCAGCAGTTTATCGATGGCGGGGGGCTATACGCAGTATTTT. The rearrangement links TRBV27 to TRBJ2-3; 8 bases align to TRBD2. The CDR3 extends over 15 amino acids. Germline loops: CDR1 MNHEY, CDR2 SMNVEV (reference sequence). With 0 bases clipped from V and 7 bases from J, the junction kept 6 bases outside the gene matches.

The sample holds many counts of this clonotype. The genes are TRBV10-3 and TRBJ2-7; 7 bases line up with TRBD2. J was trimmed by 5 bases and V by 6 bases; bases with no gene match: 10. There are 14 residues in the CDR3. Germline loops: CDR1 ENHRY, CDR2 SYGVKD. CDR3 sequence reads: CAISPTSSSHEQYF. CDR3 coding DNA: TGTGCCATCAGCCCGACTAGCTCGAGCCACGAGCAGTACTTC.

Worth noting for this clonotype: A read error is possible here, since a much larger clone lies one base away. V is TRBV6-2 or TRBV6-3 and J is TRBJ2-5; 9 bases agree with TRBD1. Germline V gene lookup returns CDR1 MNHEY and CDR2 SVGEGT. The CDR3 extends over 14 amino acids. V lost 6 bases and J lost 3; bases outside the gene matches: 5. CDR3 DNA sequence: TGTGCCAGCAGCCCCGGGACAGGGAAAGAGACCCAGTACTTC. As protein: CASSPGTGKETQYF.

The CDR3 loop reads CATRETGSYGYTF. The CDR3 region has the DNA TGCGCCACCCGAGAGACAGGGTCCTATGGCTACACCTTC. The chain combines TRBV4-1 with TRBJ1-2, with 7 positions matching TRBD1. The V gene's germline CDR1 is MGHRA and CDR2 YSYEKL. J gave up 4 bases and V 10 bases, and 9 bases lay outside the gene matches. The CDR3 runs to 13 residues.

This clonotype was counted at least ten times. The chain carries TRBV30 and TRBJ1-1, with 7 bases matching TRBD1. The germline gives CDR1 GTSNPN, CDR2 SVGIG (reference sequence). The CDR3 has 13 amino acids. Trimming at V came to 5 bases and at J to 1 base, leaving 4 bases not matched to a gene. CDR3 sequence: CAWDREPNTEAFF. The CDR3 DNA reads TGTGCCTGGGACAGGGAACCGAACACTGAAGCTTTCTTT.

This clonotype was counted ten times or more. The genes are TRBV15 and TRBJ1-1; no reliable D call. This CDR3 has 14 amino acids. The germline V gene has CDR1 LNHNV and CDR2 YYDKDF (reference sequence). V was cut by 5 bases and J by 0 bases, with 10 bases left in between. The CDR3 reads CATSSDGLNTEAFF. The CDR3 region has the DNA TGTGCCACCAGCTCGGACGGTTTGAACACTGAAGCTTTCTTT. The complete variable domain, with remaining parts taken from reference TRBV15 and TRBJ1-1, reads DAMVIQNPRYQVTQFGKPVTLSCSQTLNHNVMYWYQQKSSQAPKLLFHYYDKDFNNEADTPDNFQSRRPNTSFCFLDIRSPGLGDTAMYLCATSSDGLNTEAFFGQGTRLTVV.

This chain connects TRBV4-1 to TRBJ1-1; no clear D. The V gene's germline CDR1 is MGHRA and CDR2 YSYEKL. The V gene lost 4 bases and the J gene lost 4 bases, with 16 bases spanning the gap. CDR3 size: 15 residues. This CDR3 reads CASSRDSPYPTEAFF. The CDR3 DNA reads TGCGCCAGCAGCCGAGATTCACCCTACCCCACTGAAGCTTTCTTT.

There are many counts of this clonotype. CDR3 protein: CASSGQGLAGTQYF. The CDR3 DNA follows: TGTGCCAGCAGCGGACAGGGACTAGCGGGGACCCAGTACTTC. The chain couples TRBV7-2 to TRBJ2-5, with 12 bases identical to TRBD2. J lost 7 bases, V lost 5 bases, and 5 bases had no gene match. Germline-derived CDR1 and CDR2 are SGHTA and FQGNSA. The CDR3 totals 14 residues.

This clonotype was counted ten times or more. The rearrangement joins TRBV20-1 to TRBJ2-2; 10 bases agree with TRBD2. There are 15 residues in the CDR3. The junction had 7 bases not matched to a gene; V was cut back by 5 bases and J by 4 bases. Germline CDR1 reads DFQATT; CDR2 reads SNEGSKA (reference sequence). This chain's CDR3 is CSAVLSGRSTGELFF. Written as DNA, the CDR3 is TGCAGTGCTGTACTTAGCGGGAGGAGCACCGGGGAGCTGTTTTTT.

This clonotype was observed at least ten times. The chain employs TRBV15 and TRBJ1-1, with TRBD1 identical over 11 bases. V lost 10 bases to trimming and J lost 4 bases; unmatched junction nucleotides: 2. There are 12 residues in the CDR3. The germline gives CDR1 LNHNV, CDR2 YYDKDF (reference sequence). CDR3 sequence reads: CASGTGGTEAFF. As DNA, the CDR3 is TGTGCCAGCGGGACAGGGGGCACTGAAGCTTTCTTT.